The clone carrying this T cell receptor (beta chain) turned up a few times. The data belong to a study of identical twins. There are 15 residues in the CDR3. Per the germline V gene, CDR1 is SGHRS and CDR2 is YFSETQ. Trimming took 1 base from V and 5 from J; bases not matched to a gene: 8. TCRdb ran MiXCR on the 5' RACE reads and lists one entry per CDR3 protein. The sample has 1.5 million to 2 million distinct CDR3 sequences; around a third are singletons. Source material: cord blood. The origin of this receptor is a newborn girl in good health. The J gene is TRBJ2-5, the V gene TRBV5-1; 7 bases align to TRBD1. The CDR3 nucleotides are TGCGCCAGCAGCTTGAAGGGGGCCATATGGGAGACCCAGTACTTC. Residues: CASSLKGAIWETQYF. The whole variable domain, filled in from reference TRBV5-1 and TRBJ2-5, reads KAGVTQTPRYLIKTRGQQVTLSCSPISGHRSVSWYQQTPGQGLQFLFEYFSETQRNKGNFPGRFSGRQFSNSRSEMNVSTLELGDSALYLCASSLKGAIWETQYFGPGTRLLVL.